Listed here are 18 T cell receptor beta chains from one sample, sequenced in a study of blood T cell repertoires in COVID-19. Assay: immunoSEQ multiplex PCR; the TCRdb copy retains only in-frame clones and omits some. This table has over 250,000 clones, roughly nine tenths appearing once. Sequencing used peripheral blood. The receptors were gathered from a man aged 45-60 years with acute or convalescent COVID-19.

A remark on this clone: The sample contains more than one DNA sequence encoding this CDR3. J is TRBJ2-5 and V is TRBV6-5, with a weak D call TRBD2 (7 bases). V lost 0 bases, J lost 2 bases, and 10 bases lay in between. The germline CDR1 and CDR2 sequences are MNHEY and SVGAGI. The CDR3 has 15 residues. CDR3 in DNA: TGTGCCAGCAGTTACTCGAGGGGGGGGCAAGAGACCCAGTACTTC. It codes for CASSYSRGGQETQYF.

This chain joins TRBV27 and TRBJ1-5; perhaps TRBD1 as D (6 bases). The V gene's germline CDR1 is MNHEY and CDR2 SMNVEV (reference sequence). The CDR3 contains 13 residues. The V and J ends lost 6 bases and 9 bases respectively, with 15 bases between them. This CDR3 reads CASSPRGQGPQHF. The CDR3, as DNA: TGTGCCAGCAGCCCGCGGGGGCAAGGGCCCCAGCATTTT.

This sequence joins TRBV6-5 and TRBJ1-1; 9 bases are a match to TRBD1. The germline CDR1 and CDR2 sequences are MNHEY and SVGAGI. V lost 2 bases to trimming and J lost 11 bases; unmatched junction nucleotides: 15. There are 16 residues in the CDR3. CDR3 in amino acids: CASSYAGQGTRGGAFF. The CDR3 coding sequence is TGTGCCAGCAGTTACGCAGGACAGGGGACCCGGGGGGGCGCTTTCTTT.

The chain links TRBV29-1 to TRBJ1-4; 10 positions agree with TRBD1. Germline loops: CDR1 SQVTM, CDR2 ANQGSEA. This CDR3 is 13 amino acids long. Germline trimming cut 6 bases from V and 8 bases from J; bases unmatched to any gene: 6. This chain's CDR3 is CSVRTGGNEKLFF. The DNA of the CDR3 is TGCAGCGTGCGGACAGGGGGGAACGAAAAACTGTTTTTT. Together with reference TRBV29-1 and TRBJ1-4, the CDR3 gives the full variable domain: SAVISQKPSRDICQRGTSLTIQCQVDSQVTMMFWYRQQPGQSLTLIATANQGSEATYESGFVIDKFPISRPNLTFSTLTVSNMSPEDSSIYLCSVRTGGNEKLFFGSGTQLSVL.

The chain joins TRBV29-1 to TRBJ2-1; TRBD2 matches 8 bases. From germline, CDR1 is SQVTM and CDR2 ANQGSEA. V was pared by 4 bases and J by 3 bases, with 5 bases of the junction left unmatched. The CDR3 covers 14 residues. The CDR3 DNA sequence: TGCAGCGTTGGCGCCGGGACTAGCTACAATGAGCAGTTCTTC. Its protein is CSVGAGTSYNEQFF.

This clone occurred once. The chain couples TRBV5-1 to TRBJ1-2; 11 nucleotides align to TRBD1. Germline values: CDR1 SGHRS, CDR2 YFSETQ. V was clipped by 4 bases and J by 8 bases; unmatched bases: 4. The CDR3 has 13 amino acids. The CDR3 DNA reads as TGCGCCAGCAGCCCCAGGGACAGGGGGGGCTACACCTTC. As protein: CASSPRDRGGYTF.

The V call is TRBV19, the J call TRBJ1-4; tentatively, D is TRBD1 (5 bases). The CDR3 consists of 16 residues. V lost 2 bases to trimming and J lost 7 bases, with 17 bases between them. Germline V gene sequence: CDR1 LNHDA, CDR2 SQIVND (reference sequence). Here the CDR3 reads CASSISPGRGSEKLFF. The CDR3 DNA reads TGTGCCAGTAGTATATCGCCCGGGCGGGGGAGTGAAAAACTGTTTTTT.

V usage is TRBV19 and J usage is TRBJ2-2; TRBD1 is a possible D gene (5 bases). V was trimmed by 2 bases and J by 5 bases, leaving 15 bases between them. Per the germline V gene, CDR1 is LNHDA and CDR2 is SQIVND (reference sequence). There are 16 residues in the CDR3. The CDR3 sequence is CASSILGQGMTGELFF. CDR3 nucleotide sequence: TGTGCCAGTAGTATACTTGGGCAGGGAATGACCGGGGAGCTGTTTTTT.

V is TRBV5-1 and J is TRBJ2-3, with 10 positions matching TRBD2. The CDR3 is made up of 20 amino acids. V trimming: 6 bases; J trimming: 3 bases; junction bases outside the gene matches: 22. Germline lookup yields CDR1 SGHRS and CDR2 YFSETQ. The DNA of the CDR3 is TGCGCCAGCACGGCCCGAGGGTACCTTACTAGCGGGACTCCTACAGATACGCAGTATTTT. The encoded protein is CASTARGYLTSGTPTDTQYF.

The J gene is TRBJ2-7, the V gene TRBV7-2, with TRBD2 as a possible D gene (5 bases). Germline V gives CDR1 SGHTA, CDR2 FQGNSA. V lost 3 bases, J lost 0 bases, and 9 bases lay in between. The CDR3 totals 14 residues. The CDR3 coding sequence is TGTGCCAGCAGCTTTAGCGCCACCTCCTACGAGCAGTACTTC. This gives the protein CASSFSATSYEQYF.

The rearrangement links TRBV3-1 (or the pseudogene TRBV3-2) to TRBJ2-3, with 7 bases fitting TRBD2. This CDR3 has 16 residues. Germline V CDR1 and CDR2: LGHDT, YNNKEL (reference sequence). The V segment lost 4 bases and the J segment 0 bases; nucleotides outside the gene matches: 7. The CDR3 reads CASSPGSGGSTDTQYF. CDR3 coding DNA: TGTGCCAGCAGCCCCGGCTCGGGGGGAAGCACAGATACGCAGTATTTT.

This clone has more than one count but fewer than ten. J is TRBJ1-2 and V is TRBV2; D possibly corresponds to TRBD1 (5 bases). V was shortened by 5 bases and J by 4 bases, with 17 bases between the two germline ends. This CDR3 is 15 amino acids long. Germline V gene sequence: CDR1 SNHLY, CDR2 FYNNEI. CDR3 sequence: CASSKGEVRFYGYTF. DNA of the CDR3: TGTGCCAGCAGTAAAGGGGAGGTCCGTTTCTATGGCTACACCTTC.

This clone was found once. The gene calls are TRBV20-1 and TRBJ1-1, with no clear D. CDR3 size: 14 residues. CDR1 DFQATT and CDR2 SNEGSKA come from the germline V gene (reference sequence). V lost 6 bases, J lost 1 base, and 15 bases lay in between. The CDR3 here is CSASSGSSNTEAFF. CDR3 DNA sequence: TGCAGTGCGAGTTCCGGGTCCTCGAACACTGAAGCTTTCTTT.

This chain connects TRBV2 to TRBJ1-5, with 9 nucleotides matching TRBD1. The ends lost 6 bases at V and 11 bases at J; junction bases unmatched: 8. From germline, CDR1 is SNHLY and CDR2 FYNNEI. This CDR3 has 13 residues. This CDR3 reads CASRGTGSGSQHF. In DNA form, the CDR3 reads TGTGCCAGCAGAGGGACAGGGAGTGGGTCCCAGCATTTT.

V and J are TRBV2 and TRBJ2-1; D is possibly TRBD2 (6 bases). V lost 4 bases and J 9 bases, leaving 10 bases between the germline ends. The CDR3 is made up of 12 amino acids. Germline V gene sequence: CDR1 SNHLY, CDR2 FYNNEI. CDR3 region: CASSAGGFEQFF. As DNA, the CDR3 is TGTGCCAGCAGTGCTGGGGGGTTTGAGCAGTTCTTC. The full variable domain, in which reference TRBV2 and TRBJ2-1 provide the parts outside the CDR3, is EPEVTQTPSHQVTQMGQEVILRCVPISNHLYFYWYRQILGQKVEFLVSFYNNEISEKSEIFDDQFSVERPDGSNFTLKIRSTKLEDSAMYFCASSAGGFEQFFGPGTRLTVL.

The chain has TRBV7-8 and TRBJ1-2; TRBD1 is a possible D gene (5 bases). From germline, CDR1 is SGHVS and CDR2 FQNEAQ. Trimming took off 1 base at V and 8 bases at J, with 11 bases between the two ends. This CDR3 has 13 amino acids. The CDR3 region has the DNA TGTGCCAGCAGCTTAGACTGGGGCGGCGGCTACACCTTC. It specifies CASSLDWGGGYTF.

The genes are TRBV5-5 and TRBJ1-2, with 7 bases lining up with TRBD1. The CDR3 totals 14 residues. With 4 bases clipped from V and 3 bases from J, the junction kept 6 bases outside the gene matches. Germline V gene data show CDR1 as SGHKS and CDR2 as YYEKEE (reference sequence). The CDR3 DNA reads TGTGCCAGCAGCCAGGACAGGCGCGACTATGGCTACACCTTC. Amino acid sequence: CASSQDRRDYGYTF.

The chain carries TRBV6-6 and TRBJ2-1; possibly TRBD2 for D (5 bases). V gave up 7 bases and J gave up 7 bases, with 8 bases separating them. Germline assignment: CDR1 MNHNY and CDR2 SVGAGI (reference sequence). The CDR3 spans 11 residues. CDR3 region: CASTTGNEQFF. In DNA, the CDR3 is TGTGCCAGCACCACGGGGAATGAGCAGTTCTTC.